This record covers a single TCR beta chain. The target antigen is unknown. The germline CDR1 and CDR2 sequences are SGDLS and YYNGEE. V gave up 4 bases and J gave up 4 bases; unmatched junction bases: 9. CDR3 length equals 16 residues. The data belong to a study of Ad26.COV2.S vaccination and SARS-CoV-2 variants. Whole-study findings and limits: Responses of spike-specific T cells (both CD8+ and CD4+) reportedly showed substantial breadth after vaccination. Researchers reported similar non-spike TCR breadth in vaccine and placebo recipients.

TCRdb's table, derived via immunoSEQ multiplex PCR, lists solely in-frame clones and lacks some. Of 75,000 to 100,000 clones listed, 82% were seen once; the top ten hold 15% to 20%. The clonotype was recovered from a human donor who had recovered from COVID-19. The gene calls are TRBV9 and TRBJ2-1; the match to TRBD2 covers 9 bases. The sequences come from peripheral blood, collected after recovery from COVID-19. The CDR3 sequence: CASSKRLAGSYNEQFF. DNA of the CDR3: TGTGCCAGCAGCAAACGCCTAGCGGGATCGTACAATGAGCAGTTCTTC.